This T cell receptor (beta chain) was sequenced during a study of cytomegalovirus exposure and HLA in healthy donors. About the study: In an early release, HLA-typed donors contributed about 79 million unique TCR sequences. Study results and caveats: The authors considered a cluster of highly shared sequence variants likely to be a sequencing artifact.

PCR was performed using 60 Vbeta and 13 Jbeta primers. The protocol was immunoSEQ multiplex PCR, while the TCRdb copy is restricted to in-frame clones and leaves out a portion. Of around 110,000 clones listed, about two thirds are singletons. V lost 7 bases and J lost 7, with 13 bases in between. Germline V lookup: CDR1 LGHNT, CDR2 FRNRAP. The CDR3 loop spans 12 amino acids. Comment on this clone: Its antigen remains unknown.

The chain is built from TRBV12-5 and TRBJ2-5; D call uncertain. The sequence was obtained from a boy younger than 18 in good health and CMV-seronegative. Sample: PBMCs. CDR3 in amino acids: CASATRGLTQYF. DNA for the CDR3: TGTGCTAGTGCTACTCGTGGTCTGACCCAGTACTTC.